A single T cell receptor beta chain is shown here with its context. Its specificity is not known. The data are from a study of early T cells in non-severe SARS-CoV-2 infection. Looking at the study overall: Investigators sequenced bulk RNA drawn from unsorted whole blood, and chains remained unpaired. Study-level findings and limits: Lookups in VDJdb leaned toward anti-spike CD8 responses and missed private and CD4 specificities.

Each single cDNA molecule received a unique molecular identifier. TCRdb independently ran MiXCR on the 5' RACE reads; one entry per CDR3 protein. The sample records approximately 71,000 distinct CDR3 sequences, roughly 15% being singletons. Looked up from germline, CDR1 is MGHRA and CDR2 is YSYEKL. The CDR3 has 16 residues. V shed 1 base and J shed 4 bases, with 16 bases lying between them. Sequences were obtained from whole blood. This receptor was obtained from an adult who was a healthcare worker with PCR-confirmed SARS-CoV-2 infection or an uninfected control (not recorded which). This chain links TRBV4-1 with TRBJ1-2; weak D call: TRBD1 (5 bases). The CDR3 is CASSQAAGMSLYGYTF. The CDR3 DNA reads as TGCGCCAGCAGCCAAGCGGCAGGGATGTCCCTCTATGGCTACACCTTC.